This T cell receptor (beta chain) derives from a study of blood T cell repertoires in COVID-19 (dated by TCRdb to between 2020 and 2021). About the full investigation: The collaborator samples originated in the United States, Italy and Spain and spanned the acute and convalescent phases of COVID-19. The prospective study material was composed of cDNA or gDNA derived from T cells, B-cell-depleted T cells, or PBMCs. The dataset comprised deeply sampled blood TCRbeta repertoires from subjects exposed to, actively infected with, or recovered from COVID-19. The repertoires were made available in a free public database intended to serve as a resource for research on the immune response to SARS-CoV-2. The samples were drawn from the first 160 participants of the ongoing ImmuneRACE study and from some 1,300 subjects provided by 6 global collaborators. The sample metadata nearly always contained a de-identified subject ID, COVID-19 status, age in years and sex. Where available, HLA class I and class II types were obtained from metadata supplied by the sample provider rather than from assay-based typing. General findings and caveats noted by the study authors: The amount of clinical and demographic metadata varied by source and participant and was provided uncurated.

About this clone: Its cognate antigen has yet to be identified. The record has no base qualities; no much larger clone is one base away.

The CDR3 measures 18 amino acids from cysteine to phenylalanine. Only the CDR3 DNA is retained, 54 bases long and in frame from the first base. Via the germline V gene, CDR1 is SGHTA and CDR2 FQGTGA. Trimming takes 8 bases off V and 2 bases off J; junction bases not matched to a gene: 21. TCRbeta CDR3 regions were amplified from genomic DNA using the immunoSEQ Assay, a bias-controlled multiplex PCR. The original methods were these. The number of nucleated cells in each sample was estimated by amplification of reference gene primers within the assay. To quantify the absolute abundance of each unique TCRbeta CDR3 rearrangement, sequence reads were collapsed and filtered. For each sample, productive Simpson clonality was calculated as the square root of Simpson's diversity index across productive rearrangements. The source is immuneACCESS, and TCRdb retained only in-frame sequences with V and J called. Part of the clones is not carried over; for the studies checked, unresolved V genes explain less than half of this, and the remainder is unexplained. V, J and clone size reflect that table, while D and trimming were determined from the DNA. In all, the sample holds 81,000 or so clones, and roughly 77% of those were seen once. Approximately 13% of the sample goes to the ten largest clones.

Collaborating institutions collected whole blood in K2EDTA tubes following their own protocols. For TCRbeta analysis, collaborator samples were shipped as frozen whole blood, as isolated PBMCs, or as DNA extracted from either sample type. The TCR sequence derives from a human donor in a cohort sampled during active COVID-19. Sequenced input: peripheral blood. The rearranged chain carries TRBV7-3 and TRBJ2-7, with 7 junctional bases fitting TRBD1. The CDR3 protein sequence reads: CASEIKPDRKGQTYEQYF. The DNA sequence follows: TGTGCCAGCGAAATAAAACCAGACAGAAAGGGACAGACCTACGAGCAGTACTTC.